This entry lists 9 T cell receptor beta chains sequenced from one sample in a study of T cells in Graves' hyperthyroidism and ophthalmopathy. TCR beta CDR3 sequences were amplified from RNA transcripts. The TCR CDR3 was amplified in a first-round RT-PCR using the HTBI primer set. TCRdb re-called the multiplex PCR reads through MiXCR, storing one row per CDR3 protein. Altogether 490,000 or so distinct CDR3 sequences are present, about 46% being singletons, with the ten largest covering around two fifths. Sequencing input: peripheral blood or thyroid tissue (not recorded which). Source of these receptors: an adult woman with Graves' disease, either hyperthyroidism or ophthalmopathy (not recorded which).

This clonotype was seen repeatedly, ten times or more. The DNA for the CDR3 is TGCGCCAGCAGCTTGGGCGACGTAGGGGTAGGGGGCAATCAGCCCCAGCATTTT. It translates to CASSLGDVGVGGNQPQHF. The V call is TRBV5-1, the J call TRBJ1-5; TRBD1 might be the D (5 bases). The CDR3 contains 18 residues. The V and J ends lost 0 bases and 2 bases respectively, with 18 bases between them. Germline CDR1 SGHRS, CDR2 YFSETQ.

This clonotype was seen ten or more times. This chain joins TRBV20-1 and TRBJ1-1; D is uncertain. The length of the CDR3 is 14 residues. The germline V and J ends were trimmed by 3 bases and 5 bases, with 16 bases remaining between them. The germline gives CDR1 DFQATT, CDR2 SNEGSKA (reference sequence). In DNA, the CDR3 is TGCAGTGCTAGGTTTGGGATTCTAGGGACTGAAGCTTTCTTT. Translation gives CSARFGILGTEAFF.

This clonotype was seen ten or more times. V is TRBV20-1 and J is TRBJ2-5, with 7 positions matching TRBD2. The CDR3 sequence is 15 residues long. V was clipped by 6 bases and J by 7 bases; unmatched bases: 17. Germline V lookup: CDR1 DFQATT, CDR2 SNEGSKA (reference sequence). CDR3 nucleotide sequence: TGCAGTGCGCCAACTAGCGCAAACCCCACACGGACCCAGTACTTC. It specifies CSAPTSANPTRTQYF.

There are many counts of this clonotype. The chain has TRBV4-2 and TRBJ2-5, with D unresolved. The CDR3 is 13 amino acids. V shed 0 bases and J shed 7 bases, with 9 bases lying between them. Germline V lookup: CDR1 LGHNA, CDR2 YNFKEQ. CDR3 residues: CASSQDPMRTQYF. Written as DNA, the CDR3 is TGTGCCAGCAGCCAAGACCCGATGAGGACCCAGTACTTC.

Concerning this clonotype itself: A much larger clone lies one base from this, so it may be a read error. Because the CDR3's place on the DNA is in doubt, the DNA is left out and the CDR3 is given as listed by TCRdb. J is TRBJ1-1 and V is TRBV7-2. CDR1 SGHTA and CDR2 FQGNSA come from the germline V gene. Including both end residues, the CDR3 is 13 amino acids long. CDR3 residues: CASSFGTGTEALF.

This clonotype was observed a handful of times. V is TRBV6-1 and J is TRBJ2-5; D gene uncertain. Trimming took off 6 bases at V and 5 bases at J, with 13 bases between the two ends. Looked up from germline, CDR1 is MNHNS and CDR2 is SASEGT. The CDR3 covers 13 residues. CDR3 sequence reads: CASRKGSRETQYF. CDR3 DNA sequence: TGTGCCAGCAGAAAGGGCAGCCGCGAGACCCAGTACTTC.

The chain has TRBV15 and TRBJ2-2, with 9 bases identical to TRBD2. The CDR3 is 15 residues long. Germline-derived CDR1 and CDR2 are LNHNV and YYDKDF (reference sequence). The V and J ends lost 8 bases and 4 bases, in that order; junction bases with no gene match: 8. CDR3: CATADLSGGTGELFF. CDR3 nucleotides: TGTGCCACCGCAGACCTTAGCGGGGGCACCGGGGAGCTGTTTTTT.

The CDR3 region is CSTKRGGRANYGYTF. The CDR3 bases are TGCAGCACCAAACGAGGGGGACGAGCTAACTATGGCTACACCTTC. The chain joins TRBV29-1 to TRBJ1-2; D is perhaps TRBD1 (6 bases). The V and J ends lost 8 bases and 0 bases respectively, with 19 bases between them. CDR3 length equals 15 residues. Germline CDR1 SQVTM, CDR2 ANQGSEA.

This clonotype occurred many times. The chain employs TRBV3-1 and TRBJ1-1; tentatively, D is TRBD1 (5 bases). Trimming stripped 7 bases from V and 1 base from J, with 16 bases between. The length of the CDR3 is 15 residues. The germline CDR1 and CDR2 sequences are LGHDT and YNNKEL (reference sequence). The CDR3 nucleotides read TGTGCCAGCACCTCCGACAGTGGCCCGAACACTGAAGCTTTCTTT. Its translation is CASTSDSGPNTEAFF.